This passage covers 13 T cell receptor beta chains from one sample sequenced in a study of T cell changes during pregnancy in multiple sclerosis. The table came from immunoSEQ multiplex PCR; TCRdb's copy has only in-frame clones and leaves some out. The sample lists more than 55,000 clones, under 95% occurring once. The specimen was CD8+ T cells from peripheral blood mononuclear cells, collected in the third trimester of pregnancy. These receptors originate from a female donor with multiple sclerosis, enrolled in a pregnancy study.

The chain employs TRBV7-6 and TRBJ2-1; tentative D call: TRBD2 (7 bases). Germline CDR1 is SGHVS and CDR2 is FNYEAQ. The CDR3 totals 14 residues. Trimming took 3 bases from V and 8 from J, leaving 14 bases between them. CDR3 coding DNA: TGTGCCAGCAGCTTGGCGGGGGCCCTCGATGAGCAGTTCTTC. It codes for CASSLAGALDEQFF.

This clone appeared once. The chain recombines TRBV6-6 with TRBJ2-7, with a possible D match to TRBD2 (5 bases). Looked up from germline, CDR1 is MNHNY and CDR2 is SVGAGI (reference sequence). The V end lost 0 bases, the J end lost 7 bases, and 19 bases lay between the germline ends. CDR3 length equals 16 residues. DNA of the CDR3: TGTGCCAGCAGTTACTCGGCCGGAGGTTTCCTAGGTGAGCAGTACTTC. This sequence encodes CASSYSAGGFLGEQYF.

The chain employs TRBV7-9 and TRBJ2-2; 10 bases fit TRBD1. Germline values: CDR1 SEHNR, CDR2 FQNEAQ (reference sequence). V shed 3 bases and J 6 bases; nucleotides not matched to a gene: 10. This CDR3 has 17 amino acids. CDR3 nucleotide sequence: TGTGCCAGCAGCTTCAGTCCGAGACAGGGGGCGGCCGGGGAGCTGTTTTTT. It translates to CASSFSPRQGAAGELFF.

The CDR3 is CASSGPPAITDTQYF. The DNA of the CDR3 is TGTGCCAGCAGCGGTCCGCCTGCGATAACAGATACGCAGTATTTT. The rearrangement uses TRBV9 and TRBJ2-3, with D uncertain. The CDR3 sequence is 15 residues long. V was shortened by 3 bases and J by 3 bases, with 14 bases between the two germline ends. The germline gives CDR1 SGDLS, CDR2 YYNGEE.

The chain combines TRBV4-1 with TRBJ2-3; TRBD2 agrees at 10 bases. The length of the CDR3 is 14 residues. V shed 2 bases, J shed 8 bases, and the junction held 4 bases outside the gene matches. Germline V gene sequence: CDR1 MGHRA, CDR2 YSYEKL. The CDR3 bases are TGCGCCAGCAGCCAACTAGCGGGAGCAGGTACGCAGTATTTT. Amino acid sequence: CASSQLAGAGTQYF.

The gene calls are TRBV6-6 and TRBJ2-5; 7 bases agree with TRBD1. V shed 1 base, J shed 1 base, and the junction held 3 bases outside the gene matches. This CDR3 region has 15 residues. Germline V gene data show CDR1 as MNHNY and CDR2 as SVGAGI (reference sequence). CDR3 sequence: CASSYLDRPQETQYF. In nucleotides, the CDR3 is TGTGCCAGCAGTTACTTGGACAGGCCCCAAGAGACCCAGTACTTC.

The J gene is TRBJ2-1, the V gene TRBV27; no definite D call. Germline V gene sequence: CDR1 MNHEY, CDR2 SMNVEV (reference sequence). V gave up 5 bases and J gave up 3 bases, with 14 bases separating them. CDR3 length: 15 amino acids. CDR3: CASSEPARFYNEQFF. For the CDR3, the DNA is TGTGCCAGCAGTGAACCCGCTAGATTCTACAATGAGCAGTTCTTC.

This sequence joins TRBV5-1 and TRBJ2-7; 9 bases align to TRBD2. V gave up 4 bases and J gave up 1 base; unmatched junction bases: 9. Germline loops: CDR1 SGHRS, CDR2 YFSETQ. The CDR3 sequence is 16 residues long. The CDR3 nucleotides read TGCGCCAGCAGCCCGACTAGCGGCTTCATTTCCTACGAGCAGTACTTC. Translated: CASSPTSGFISYEQYF.

The CDR3, as DNA: TGTGCCAGCAGTGCGGGGTCCTACAATGAGCAGTTCTTC. As protein: CASSAGSYNEQFF. The gene calls are TRBV28 and TRBJ2-1; TRBD2 might be the D (6 bases). The V end was cut by 5 bases, the J end by 1 base, with 6 bases between. Germline values: CDR1 MDHEN, CDR2 SYDVKM. The CDR3 spans 13 residues. Combining the CDR3 with reference TRBV28 and TRBJ2-1 gives the whole variable domain DVKVTQSSRYLVKRTGEKVFLECVQDMDHENMFWYRQDPGLGLRLIYFSYDVKMKEKGDIPEGYSVSREKKERFSLILESASTNQTSMYLCASSAGSYNEQFFGPGTRLTVL.

This chain uses TRBV19 with TRBJ2-5; maybe TRBD1 (6 bases). CDR3 length equals 14 residues. The ends were cut back, 7 bases at V and 5 bases at J, with 17 bases in the middle. Germline values: CDR1 LNHDA, CDR2 SQIVND (reference sequence). The CDR3 nucleotides are TGTGCCAGTACCCACAGGGCTCTGCCCGAGACCCAGTACTTC. Residues: CASTHRALPETQYF.

This clone is a singleton in its sample. The chain employs TRBV9 and TRBJ2-7; the D gene is possibly TRBD2 (6 bases). The CDR3 has 13 amino acids. CDR1 SGDLS and CDR2 YYNGEE come from the germline V gene. Trimming took 3 bases from V and 1 from J, leaving 8 bases between them. The CDR3 is CASSAGVSYEQYF. The CDR3 coding sequence is TGTGCCAGCAGCGCGGGGGTATCCTACGAGCAGTACTTC. The full variable domain, rest sourced from reference TRBV9 and TRBJ2-7, is DSGVTQTPKHLITATGQRVTLRCSPRSGDLSVYWYQQSLDQGLQFLIQYYNGEERAKGNILERFSAQQFPDLHSELNLSSLELGDSALYFCASSAGVSYEQYFGPGTRLTVT.

The V call is TRBV19, the J call TRBJ2-3, with D maybe TRBD1 (6 bases). CDR3 size: 15 residues. Germline CDR1 and CDR2: LNHDA and SQIVND (reference sequence). With 3 bases removed from V and 1 base from J, the gap between germline ends came to 11 bases. The DNA for the CDR3 is TGTGCCAGTAGTATCGGGACAAGCCGCACAGATACGCAGTATTTT. It codes for CASSIGTSRTDTQYF.

This clone was recorded once. V and J are TRBV19 and TRBJ2-1, with 8 bases aligning to TRBD2. The CDR3 sequence is 15 residues long. CDR1 is LNHDA, CDR2 SQIVND, per germline (reference sequence). V lost 3 bases and J lost 2; bases outside the gene matches: 3. DNA of the CDR3: TGTGCCAGTAGTATCATTAGCGGGACCTACAATGAGCAGTTCTTC. Translation: CASSIISGTYNEQFF.